The 32 T cell receptor beta chains below all came from one sample that was sequenced in a study of blood T cell repertoires in COVID-19. The data were produced by immunoSEQ multiplex PCR, yet TCRdb's version contains in-frame clones alone and is incomplete. The sample comprises about 120,000 clones, approximately 77% of which are singletons, and 7.9% rests with the top ten. The sequenced material came from peripheral blood. These receptors all come from a human donor in a cohort sampled during active COVID-19.

This chain uses TRBV6-4 with TRBJ2-7; possibly TRBD1 for D (5 bases). Trimming stripped 3 bases from V and 3 bases from J, with 15 bases between. CDR3 length: 15 amino acids. Germline V CDR1 and CDR2: MRHNA, SNTAGT. CDR3 in amino acids: CASSESPGQGYEQYF. For the CDR3, the DNA is TGTGCCAGCAGTGAATCGCCTGGGCAGGGCTACGAGCAGTACTTC.

The rearrangement uses TRBV6-5 and TRBJ1-1; D perhaps matches TRBD1 (6 bases). This CDR3 comprises 13 residues. Looked up from germline, CDR1 is MNHEY and CDR2 is SVGAGI. V lost 10 bases, J lost 3 bases, and 15 bases lay in between. CDR3 sequence: CATHGTYDTEAFF. The CDR3 DNA reads TGTGCCACCCACGGGACATACGACACTGAAGCTTTCTTT.

This chain connects TRBV10-3 to TRBJ1-1; 8 positions match TRBD1. The germline V gene has CDR1 ENHRY and CDR2 SYGVKD. CDR3 length: 14 amino acids. Trimming removed 2 bases from V and 1 base from J; junction bases left unmatched: 0. CDR3 sequence reads: CAISEDRGNTEAFF. CDR3 in DNA: TGTGCCATCAGTGAGGACAGGGGGAACACTGAAGCTTTCTTT.

The chain employs TRBV5-6 and TRBJ2-7; 7 bases map to TRBD1. Germline V gene lookup returns CDR1 SGHDT and CDR2 YYEEEE. The ends lost 4 bases at V and 5 bases at J; junction bases unmatched: 9. The CDR3 is made up of 14 amino acids. In DNA form, the CDR3 reads TGTGCCAGCAGCACCCTGACAGGGAATCACGAGCAGTACTTC. Its translation is CASSTLTGNHEQYF.

The CDR3 is CASSKVHQVQGVHEQYF. As DNA, the CDR3 is TGTGCCAGCAGCAAAGTGCACCAAGTCCAGGGGGTCCACGAGCAGTACTTC. The chain employs TRBV21-1 and TRBJ2-7; the table's D call TRBD1 went unverified against the DNA. TRBV21-1 is tagged as a pseudogene. The CDR3 consists of 17 residues.

V and J are TRBV9 and TRBJ1-1, with a tentative D call TRBD1 (5 bases). The CDR3 has 15 amino acids. Germline-derived CDR1 and CDR2 are SGDLS and YYNGEE. Trimming stripped 0 bases from V and 5 bases from J, with 14 bases between. The chain's CDR3 is CASSVDGGVGTEAFF. The CDR3 DNA is TGTGCCAGCAGCGTAGACGGAGGGGTGGGGACTGAAGCTTTCTTT.

This clone was observed once. This chain joins TRBV7-9 and TRBJ1-2; TRBD1 matches at 11 bases. The ends lost 0 bases at V and 4 bases at J; junction bases unmatched: 4. The CDR3 has 16 amino acids. CDR1 is SEHNR and CDR2 is FQNEAQ in the germline V gene (reference sequence). This CDR3 is CASSLAPGQGVYGYTF. The CDR3 DNA is TGTGCCAGCAGCTTAGCCCCGGGACAGGGGGTCTATGGCTACACCTTC.

This chain joins TRBV27 and TRBJ2-7; 8 positions agree with TRBD1. Unmatched junction bases numbered 9, after V lost 5 bases and J lost 3 bases. The CDR3 runs to 15 residues. Per the germline V gene, CDR1 is MNHEY and CDR2 is SMNVEV (reference sequence). The DNA for the CDR3 is TGTGCCAGCAGTATAACGACAGGACAGGGCTACGAGCAGTACTTC. Translating it yields CASSITTGQGYEQYF.

This chain uses TRBV5-8 with TRBJ2-7; maybe TRBD1 (5 bases). Trimming took off 5 bases at V and 6 bases at J, with 12 bases between the two ends. This CDR3 is built from 12 residues. Per the germline V gene, CDR1 is SGHTS and CDR2 is YDEGEE. CDR3 sequence (DNA): TGTGCCAGCAGTCACCGACAGAGCGAGCAGTACTTC. Translating it yields CASSHRQSEQYF.

The rearrangement uses TRBV3-1 (or the pseudogene TRBV3-2) and TRBJ1-5; 8 bases fit TRBD1. Germline CDR1 and CDR2: LGHDT and YNNKEL (reference sequence). The CDR3 is 14 amino acids. V shed 3 bases, J shed 5 bases, and the junction held 3 bases outside the gene matches. The CDR3 spells CASSHGQGHQPQHF. The CDR3 DNA is TGTGCCAGCAGCCACGGACAGGGACATCAGCCCCAGCATTTT.

This clone was observed a single time. This CDR3 reads CASSFQAGPPNEQFF. CDR3 nucleotides: TGTGCCAGCAGCTTCCAAGCGGGCCCCCCGAATGAGCAGTTCTTC. V usage is TRBV5-4 and J usage is TRBJ2-1; possibly TRBD2 for D (6 bases). The germline gives CDR1 SGHNT, CDR2 YYREEE (reference sequence). The V and J ends lost 2 bases and 7 bases respectively, with 16 bases between them. CDR3 length: 15 residues.

The V and J genes are TRBV13 and TRBJ1-6; the D is unclear. Germline CDR1 reads PRHDT; CDR2 reads FYEKMQ (reference sequence). The V and J ends lost 5 bases and 6 bases respectively, with 11 bases between them. The CDR3 runs to 14 residues. The CDR3 sequence is CASSAYSPNSPLHF. DNA of the CDR3: TGTGCCAGCAGCGCCTACAGCCCTAATTCACCCCTCCACTTT.

The chain employs TRBV13 and TRBJ1-1, with 7 bases matching TRBD1. Trimming at V came to 3 bases and at J to 1 base, leaving 5 bases not matched to a gene. Germline CDR1 is PRHDT and CDR2 is FYEKMQ (reference sequence). This CDR3 comprises 15 residues. CDR3 residues: CASSLNRGKNTEAFF. CDR3 DNA: TGTGCCAGCAGCTTGAACAGGGGAAAGAACACTGAAGCTTTCTTT.

The V gene is TRBV5-4, the J gene TRBJ2-7, with unresolved D. Trimming took 1 base from V and 7 from J, leaving 18 bases between them. The CDR3 has 15 residues. The V gene's germline CDR1 is SGHNT and CDR2 YYREEE (reference sequence). The DNA of the CDR3 is TGTGCCAGCAGCTTGAAAACGGAGCCTTCGGGTGAGCAGTACTTC. It encodes CASSLKTEPSGEQYF.

The chain combines TRBV5-6 with TRBJ1-4; 7 nucleotides align to TRBD1. The ends lost 6 bases at V and 0 bases at J; junction bases unmatched: 8. The CDR3 length is 16 residues. CDR1 is SGHDT and CDR2 is YYEEEE in the germline V gene. In DNA form, the CDR3 reads TGTGCCAGCAATCTTCAGGGGGTCGCAACTAATGAAAAACTGTTTTTT. It yields the protein CASNLQGVATNEKLFF. Variable domain in full (rest from reference TRBV5-6 and TRBJ1-4): DAGVTQSPTHLIKTRGQQVTLRCSPKSGHDTVSWYQQALGQGPQFIFQYYEEEERQRGNFPDRFSGHQFPNYSSELNVNALLLGDSALYLCASNLQGVATNEKLFFGSGTQLSVL.

This clone was observed a few times. Different DNA sequences within this sample yield the same CDR3. Here the CDR3 DNA reads TGCGCCAGCAGCCCAAGGACTAGCGGGAGCTACGAGCAGTACTTC. Translation gives CASSPRTSGSYEQYF. The chain has TRBV5-1 and TRBJ2-7; 13 nucleotides line up with TRBD2. CDR3 length equals 15 residues. The germline CDR1 and CDR2 sequences are SGHRS and YFSETQ. The junction had 4 bases not matched to a gene; V was cut back by 4 bases and J by 3 bases.

The chain has TRBV28 and TRBJ2-7, with 11 nucleotides matching TRBD2. The germline CDR1 and CDR2 sequences are MDHEN and SYDVKM. Unmatched junction bases numbered 5, after V lost 1 base and J lost 3 bases. The CDR3 has 16 residues. The CDR3 sequence is CASSLSLAGGLYEQYF. The CDR3 region has the DNA TGTGCCAGCAGTTTATCCCTAGCGGGAGGACTCTACGAGCAGTACTTC.

The rearrangement uses TRBV7-9 and TRBJ1-1; D gene unclear. The ends were cut back, 5 bases at V and 0 bases at J, with 16 bases in the middle. The CDR3 has 16 residues. Germline lookup yields CDR1 SEHNR and CDR2 FQNEAQ (reference sequence). The CDR3 protein is CASSLRGQTLNTEAFF. CDR3 nucleotides: TGTGCCAGCAGCCTTAGAGGTCAGACCTTGAACACTGAAGCTTTCTTT.

The V gene is TRBV5-5, the J gene TRBJ2-7, with D possibly matching TRBD2 (6 bases). From germline, CDR1 is SGHKS and CDR2 YYEKEE (reference sequence). V was clipped by 4 bases and J by 3 bases, with 17 bases between them. The CDR3 has 15 residues. The CDR3 bases are TGTGCCAGCAGCGCGGGGAGCGGAGAATACTACGAGCAGTACTTC. Translated, it gives CASSAGSGEYYEQYF.

The V and J genes are TRBV27 and TRBJ2-7; no reliable D call. The germline V gene encodes CDR1 MNHEY and CDR2 SMNVEV (reference sequence). The CDR3 consists of 13 residues. The V end was cut by 3 bases, the J end by 5 bases, with 11 bases between. CDR3 protein: CASSFYSGHEQYF. In nucleotides, the CDR3 is TGTGCCAGCAGTTTTTACAGTGGCCACGAGCAGTACTTC.

The chain combines TRBV9 with TRBJ1-2, with a possible D match to TRBD1 (5 bases). The V and J ends lost 5 bases and 0 bases respectively, with 17 bases between them. The CDR3 is 16 residues long. CDR1 SGDLS and CDR2 YYNGEE come from the germline V gene. CDR3 protein: CASRDDQGGANYGYTF. The CDR3 coding sequence is TGTGCCAGCAGGGACGATCAGGGAGGGGCTAACTATGGCTACACCTTC.

The rearrangement joins TRBV6-5 to TRBJ2-7; TRBD1 might be the D (6 bases). The germline CDR1 and CDR2 sequences are MNHEY and SVGAGI. The length of the CDR3 is 12 residues. V was clipped by 6 bases and J by 2 bases, with 8 bases between them. The DNA of the CDR3 is TGTGCCAGCAGACAGGGACCCTACGAGCAGTACTTC. Translating gives CASRQGPYEQYF.

The chain has TRBV5-6 and TRBJ2-7; 8 nucleotides align to TRBD1. This CDR3 contains 13 residues. Per the germline V gene, CDR1 is SGHDT and CDR2 is YYEEEE. V was pared by 4 bases and J by 6 bases, with 6 bases of the junction left unmatched. The CDR3 protein is CASSRTGSAEQYF. The CDR3 bases are TGTGCCAGCAGCCGGACAGGGTCTGCCGAGCAGTACTTC. Full variable domain (remainder filled in from reference TRBV5-6 and TRBJ2-7): DAGVTQSPTHLIKTRGQQVTLRCSPKSGHDTVSWYQQALGQGPQFIFQYYEEEERQRGNFPDRFSGHQFPNYSSELNVNALLLGDSALYLCASSRTGSAEQYFGPGTRLTVT.

The chain joins TRBV28 to TRBJ2-7; 10 bases fit TRBD1. The V segment lost 10 bases and the J segment 1 base; nucleotides outside the gene matches: 4. The germline CDR1 and CDR2 sequences are MDHEN and SYDVKM. The CDR3 is 13 residues long. This CDR3 is CAIRTGGSYEQYF. CDR3 bases: TGTGCCATTAGGACAGGGGGATCCTACGAGCAGTACTTC. Using reference TRBV28 and TRBJ2-7 for the parts outside the CDR3, the full variable domain is DVKVTQSSRYLVKRTGEKVFLECVQDMDHENMFWYRQDPGLGLRLIYFSYDVKMKEKGDIPEGYSVSREKKERFSLILESASTNQTSMYLCAIRTGGSYEQYFGPGTRLTVT.

This clone was observed a few times. The chain links TRBV7-9 to TRBJ1-5; D remains unclear. V lost 1 base to trimming and J lost 6 bases, with 4 bases between them. Germline-derived CDR1 and CDR2 are SEHNR and FQNEAQ (reference sequence). The CDR3 loop spans 12 amino acids. CDR3 region: CASSLGSQPQHF. DNA for the CDR3: TGTGCCAGCAGCTTAGGGAGTCAGCCCCAGCATTTT.

The V gene is TRBV19, the J gene TRBJ2-1, with 12 nucleotides matching TRBD2. The germline V gene has CDR1 LNHDA and CDR2 SQIVND (reference sequence). V shed 2 bases, J shed 6 bases, and the junction held 2 bases outside the gene matches. This CDR3 spans 15 amino acids. The CDR3: CASSILAGGPNEQFF. CDR3 bases: TGTGCCAGTAGTATACTAGCGGGGGGGCCCAATGAGCAGTTCTTC.

The CDR3 loop reads CASSTRQENEKLFF. The CDR3 DNA sequence: TGTGCCAGCAGCACCCGACAGGAAAATGAAAAACTGTTTTTT. The rearrangement joins TRBV11-3 to TRBJ1-4; TRBD1 might be the D (6 bases). The germline V gene has CDR1 SGHNT and CDR2 YENEEA. The ends were cut back, 5 bases at V and 5 bases at J, with 12 bases in the middle. The CDR3 totals 14 residues.

The gene calls are TRBV6-6 and TRBJ1-4; D perhaps matches TRBD1 (5 bases). The ends were cut back, 5 bases at V and 3 bases at J, with 13 bases in the middle. This CDR3 comprises 15 residues. From germline, CDR1 is MNHNY and CDR2 SVGAGI (reference sequence). The CDR3 DNA sequence: TGTGCCAGCAGTGACCGGGGGGAGGCTAATGAAAAACTGTTTTTT. It is translated as CASSDRGEANEKLFF.

V usage is TRBV10-2 and J usage is TRBJ1-1, with D tentatively TRBD1 (5 bases). Germline V gene data show CDR1 as WSHSY and CDR2 as SAAADI. There are 13 residues in the CDR3. V was pared by 5 bases and J by 7 bases, with 14 bases between. The CDR3 here is CASSPAGGLEAFF. The CDR3 DNA is TGCGCCAGCAGTCCAGCGGGGGGACTTGAAGCTTTCTTT.

The chain recombines TRBV29-1 with TRBJ2-7; maybe TRBD2 (7 bases). V shed 4 bases and J shed 4 bases, with 14 bases lying between them. From germline, CDR1 is SQVTM and CDR2 ANQGSEA. There are 13 residues in the CDR3. The CDR3 protein is CSVGGGERYEQYF. The CDR3 DNA reads TGCAGCGTTGGGGGGGGCGAAAGATACGAGCAGTACTTC.

V gene TRBV6-6 combines with J gene TRBJ1-5; 10 nucleotides line up with TRBD1. Germline V gene sequence: CDR1 MNHNY, CDR2 SVGAGI (reference sequence). Germline trimming cut 6 bases from V and 6 bases from J; bases unmatched to any gene: 8. The CDR3 runs to 15 residues. The CDR3 DNA sequence: TGTGCCAGCAGAGGGGACAGGGGTCAGATTCAGCCCCAGCATTTT. Translating gives CASRGDRGQIQPQHF.

This clone has just one count. The chain links TRBV7-9 to TRBJ1-2; TRBD1 aligns across 8 bases. Germline V lookup: CDR1 SEHNR, CDR2 FQNEAQ (reference sequence). V shed 2 bases, J shed 4 bases, and the junction held 9 bases outside the gene matches. The length of the CDR3 is 16 residues. CDR3 loop: CASSLPLGQGGYGYTF. DNA of the CDR3: TGTGCCAGCAGCTTACCACTCGGACAGGGAGGCTATGGCTACACCTTC.